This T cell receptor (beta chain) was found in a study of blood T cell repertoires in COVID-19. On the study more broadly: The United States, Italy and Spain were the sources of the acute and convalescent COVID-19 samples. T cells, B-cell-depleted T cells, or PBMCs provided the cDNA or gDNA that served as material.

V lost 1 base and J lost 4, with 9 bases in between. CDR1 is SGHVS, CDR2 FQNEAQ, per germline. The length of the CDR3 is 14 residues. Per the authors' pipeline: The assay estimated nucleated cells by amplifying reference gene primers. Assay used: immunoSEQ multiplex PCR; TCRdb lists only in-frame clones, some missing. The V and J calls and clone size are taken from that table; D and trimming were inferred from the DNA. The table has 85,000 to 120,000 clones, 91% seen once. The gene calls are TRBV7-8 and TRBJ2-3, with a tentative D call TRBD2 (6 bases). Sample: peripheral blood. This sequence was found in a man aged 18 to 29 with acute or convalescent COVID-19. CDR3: CASSLVAGPDTQYF. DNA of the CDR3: TGTGCCAGCAGCTTAGTGGCGGGGCCAGATACGCAGTATTTT.